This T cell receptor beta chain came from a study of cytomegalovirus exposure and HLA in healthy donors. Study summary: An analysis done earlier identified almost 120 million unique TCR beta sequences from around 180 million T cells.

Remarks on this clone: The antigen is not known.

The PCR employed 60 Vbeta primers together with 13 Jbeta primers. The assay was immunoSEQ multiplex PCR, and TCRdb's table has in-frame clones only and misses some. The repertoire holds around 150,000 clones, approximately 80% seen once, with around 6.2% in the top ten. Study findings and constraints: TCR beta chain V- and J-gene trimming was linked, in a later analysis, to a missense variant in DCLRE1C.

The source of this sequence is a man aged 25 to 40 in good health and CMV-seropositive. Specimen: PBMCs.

CDR3 sequence: CASNLKAGQAEYEQYF. The CDR3 DNA sequence: TGTGCCAGCAATCTTAAGGCGGGACAGGCCGAGTACGAGCAGTACTTC. This chain links TRBV28 with TRBJ2-5; 8 bases are a match to TRBD1. The DNA end is a closer match to TRBJ2-7, so the J assignment may be wrong. The CDR3 runs 16 residues. Per germline, CDR1 MDHEN and CDR2 SYDVKM.